Below, 3 T cell receptor beta chains from the same sample are listed, as sequenced in a study of T cells in Graves' hyperthyroidism and ophthalmopathy. RNA transcripts were the template for amplifying TCR beta CDR3 regions. First-round RT-PCR of the TCR CDR3 relied on the HTBI primer set. TCRdb re-called the multiplex PCR reads with MiXCR, one entry per CDR3 protein. The sample consists of approximately 740,000 distinct CDR3 sequences, less than 15% of them appearing once. The sequenced material came from blood. The receptors were gathered from a woman aged 18-29 years with Graves' hyperthyroidism.

This clonotype was observed at least ten times. CDR3 in amino acids: CASSLPGQVQETQYF. CDR3 sequence (DNA): TGTGCCAGCAGTTTACCAGGACAGGTACAAGAGACCCAGTACTTC. The chain joins TRBV28 to TRBJ2-5, with 7 bases that match TRBD1. The CDR3 covers 15 residues. Looked up from germline, CDR1 is MDHEN and CDR2 is SYDVKM. Trimming at V came to 2 bases and at J to 2 bases, leaving 5 bases not matched to a gene.

This chain links TRBV5-1 with TRBJ2-5; weak D call: TRBD1 (6 bases). The ends were cut back, 8 bases at V and 2 bases at J, with 10 bases in the middle. Germline V lookup: CDR1 SGHRS, CDR2 YFSETQ. The CDR3 is 12 amino acids. The chain's CDR3 is CASGTNQETQYF. In DNA form, the CDR3 reads TGCGCCAGTGGGACAAATCAAGAGACCCAGTACTTC.

The CDR3 DNA follows: TGCAGTGCTAGAATGGCCCGAGGAGGCACTGAAGCTTTCTTT. Amino acid sequence: CSARMARGGTEAFF. The chain joins TRBV20-1 to TRBJ1-1; no definite D call. Germline CDR1 reads DFQATT; CDR2 reads SNEGSKA (reference sequence). The CDR3 has 14 residues. V lost 2 bases and J 4 bases, leaving 14 bases between the germline ends.